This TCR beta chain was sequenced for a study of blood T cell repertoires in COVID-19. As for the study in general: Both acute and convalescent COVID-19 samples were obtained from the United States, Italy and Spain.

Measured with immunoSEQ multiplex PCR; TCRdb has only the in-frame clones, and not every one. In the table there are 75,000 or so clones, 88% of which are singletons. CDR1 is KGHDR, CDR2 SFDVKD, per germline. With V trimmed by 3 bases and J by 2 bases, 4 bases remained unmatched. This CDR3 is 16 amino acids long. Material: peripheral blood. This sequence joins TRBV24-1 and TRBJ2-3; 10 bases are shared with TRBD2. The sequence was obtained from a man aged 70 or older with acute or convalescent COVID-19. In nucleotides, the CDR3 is TGTGCCACCAGTGATCGGACTAGCGGACTCACAGATACGCAGTATTTT. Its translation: CATSDRTSGLTDTQYF.